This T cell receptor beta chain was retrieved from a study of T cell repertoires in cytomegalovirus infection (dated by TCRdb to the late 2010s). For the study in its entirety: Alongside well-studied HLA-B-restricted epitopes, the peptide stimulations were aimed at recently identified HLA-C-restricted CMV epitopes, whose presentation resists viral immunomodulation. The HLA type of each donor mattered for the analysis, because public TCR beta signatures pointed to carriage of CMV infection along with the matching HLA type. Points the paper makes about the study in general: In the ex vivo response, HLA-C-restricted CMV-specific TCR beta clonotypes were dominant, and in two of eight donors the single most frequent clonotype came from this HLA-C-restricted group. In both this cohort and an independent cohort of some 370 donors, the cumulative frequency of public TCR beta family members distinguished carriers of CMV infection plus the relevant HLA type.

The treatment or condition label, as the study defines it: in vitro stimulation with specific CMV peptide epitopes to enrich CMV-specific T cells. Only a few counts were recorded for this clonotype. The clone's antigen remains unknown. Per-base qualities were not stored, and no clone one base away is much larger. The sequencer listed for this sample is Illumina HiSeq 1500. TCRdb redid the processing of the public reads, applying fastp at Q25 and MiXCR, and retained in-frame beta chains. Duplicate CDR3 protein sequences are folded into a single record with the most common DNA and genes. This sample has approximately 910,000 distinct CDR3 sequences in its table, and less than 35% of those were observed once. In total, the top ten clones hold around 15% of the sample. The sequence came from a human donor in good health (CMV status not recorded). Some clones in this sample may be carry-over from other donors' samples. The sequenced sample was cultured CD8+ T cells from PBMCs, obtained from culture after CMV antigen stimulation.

The nucleotide sequence is TGCGCCAGCAGCCAAGAAGACAGGGTTAATTCACCCCTCCACTTT. Translated, it gives CASSQEDRVNSPLHF. This chain is built from TRBV4-3 and TRBJ1-6; 7 junctional bases match TRBD1. CDR1 is given as LGHNA and CDR2 as YSLEER, both from the germline V gene. The CDR3 goes from the cysteine to the phenylalanine over 15 residues. The retained sequence is limited to the CDR3, 45 bases, with the frame set at the first base. Trimmed from V: 0 bases; trimmed from J: 6 bases; junction bases lacking a gene match: 2.